These 22 T cell receptor beta chains share one sample of origin, sequenced in a study of blood T cells in healthy people across ages. For the second PCR, which ran for roughly 6 to 11 cycles, a sample-barcoded 5' primer and a J-beta primer mix were used. TCRdb itself ran the 5' RACE reads through MiXCR, one entry per CDR3 protein. The sample includes around 1.1 million distinct CDR3 sequences, about two fifths of them seen just once. The material sequenced was blood. Source of these receptors: a man aged 18 to 30 in good health.

This chain links TRBV10-3 with TRBJ2-1; the D is unclear. The J call may be faulty, since TRBJ2-7 better matches the DNA end. Germline CDR1 ENHRY, CDR2 SYGVKD. The CDR3 is made up of 15 amino acids. CDR3 sequence reads: CAISPTSSSYNEQYF. CDR3 coding DNA: TGTGCCATCAGCCCCACCTCCAGCTCCTACAATGAGCAGTACTTC.

This clonotype occurred once. The chain carries TRBV4-3 and TRBJ1-2, with a weak D call TRBD1 (6 bases). Trimming shortened V by 2 bases and J by 0 bases, and 16 bases separated the two germline ends. CDR3 length: 17 amino acids. Germline CDR1 LGHNA, CDR2 YSLEER. The CDR3 loop reads CASSQYIGQTPNYGYTF. The CDR3 DNA is TGCGCCAGCAGCCAATACATAGGACAGACTCCTAACTATGGCTACACCTTC.

The chain carries TRBV4-1 and TRBJ2-3, with a weak D call TRBD2 (7 bases). Germline assignment: CDR1 MGHRA and CDR2 YSYEKL. The V gene lost 0 bases and the J gene lost 1 base, with 11 bases spanning the gap. This CDR3 comprises 16 residues. The CDR3 sequence is CASSQETGGRTDTQYF. The CDR3, as DNA: TGCGCCAGCAGCCAAGAAACGGGGGGCCGCACAGATACGCAGTATTTT.

The chain links TRBV5-1 to TRBJ1-1; 8 bases are shared with TRBD1. CDR3 length: 17 amino acids. The V and J ends lost 2 bases and 1 base, in that order; junction bases with no gene match: 10. Germline loops: CDR1 SGHRS, CDR2 YFSETQ. The CDR3 region has the DNA TGCGCCAGCAGCTTCTACCCCGGAGGGACAGGGAACACTGAAGCTTTCTTT. Translation: CASSFYPGGTGNTEAFF.

Concerning this clonotype: Germline and junction disagree at one end, which may indicate a read error. The V and J genes are TRBV19 and TRBJ2-7, with a tentative D call TRBD1 (5 bases). Per the germline V gene, CDR1 is LNHDA and CDR2 is SQIVND (reference sequence). There are 13 residues in the CDR3. The CDR3 DNA is TGTGCCAGTAATATAGGCAGGGCCCACGAGCAGTACTTC. It yields the protein CASNIGRAHEQYF.

This clonotype showed up just once. V gene TRBV12-3 or TRBV12-4 combines with J gene TRBJ2-2, with no clear D. This CDR3 has 15 residues. The V end lost 5 bases, the J end lost 2 bases, and 12 bases lay between the germline ends. The CDR3 nucleotides read TGTGCCAGCAGTCTGTATTTTTTCAACACCGGGGAGCTGTTTTTT. Its protein is CASSLYFFNTGELFF.

The chain is built from TRBV11-2 and TRBJ2-1; 7 bases map to TRBD2. V dropped 0 bases and J dropped 0; count of bases not matched to a gene: 11. Germline CDR1 SGHAT, CDR2 FQNNGV. CDR3 length equals 19 residues. CDR3 coding DNA: TGTGCCAGCAGCTTAGAAGGGAGGGGAGCCGAAAGCTCCTACAATGAGCAGTTCTTC. Its translation: CASSLEGRGAESSYNEQFF.

There are a few counts of this clonotype. The CDR3 region is CSARPLYRGRTPDSDQPQHF. CDR3 DNA sequence: TGCAGTGCTAGACCACTGTACAGGGGCCGTACTCCAGATAGTGATCAGCCCCAGCATTTT. The V gene is TRBV20-1, the J gene TRBJ1-5; 7 nucleotides line up with TRBD1. This CDR3 has 20 residues. V dropped 2 bases and J dropped 5; count of bases not matched to a gene: 24. From germline, CDR1 is DFQATT and CDR2 SNEGSKA (reference sequence).

This rearrangement joins TRBV6-2 or TRBV6-3 to TRBJ2-1; D unclear. Deletions cut 5 bases from V and 7 bases from J, with 12 bases between. Per the germline V gene, CDR1 is MNHEY and CDR2 is SVGEGT. The CDR3 totals 13 residues. CDR3 loop: CASSIARENEQFF. Here the CDR3 DNA reads TGTGCCAGCAGTATTGCTAGGGAAAATGAGCAGTTCTTC.

The table lists this clonotype with a few counts. One junction end disagrees with the germline gene, perhaps due to a read error. The V call is TRBV4-2, the J call TRBJ2-7, with D perhaps TRBD1 (5 bases). From germline, CDR1 is LGHNA and CDR2 YNFKEQ. CDR3 length equals 14 residues. The CDR3 nucleotides are TGTGCCAGTAGCCAAGGAAGGGGTAGTTCGGAGCAGTACTTC. Residues: CASSQGRGSSEQYF.

The J gene is TRBJ1-4, the V gene TRBV7-2; 9 positions match TRBD1. V lost 1 base and J lost 4; bases outside the gene matches: 1. Germline CDR1 is SGHTA and CDR2 is FQGNSA. CDR3 length: 15 amino acids. CDR3: CASSLDRGLNEKLFF. DNA for the CDR3: TGTGCCAGCAGCTTAGACAGGGGGCTTAATGAAAAACTGTTTTTT.

The chain has TRBV12-3 or TRBV12-4 and TRBJ2-5, with a weak D call TRBD2 (5 bases). Trimming removed 6 bases at V and 2 bases at J, with 16 bases between. CDR3 length equals 15 residues. CDR3 nucleotide sequence: TGTGCCAGCAGGGCCGATGGCCTAGCACAAGAGACCCAGTACTTC. This sequence encodes CASRADGLAQETQYF.

This chain links TRBV5-5 with TRBJ1-4; D remains ambiguous. Looked up from germline, CDR1 is SGHKS and CDR2 is YYEKEE (reference sequence). V lost 7 bases and J 3 bases, leaving 13 bases between the germline ends. The CDR3 is 14 residues long. The CDR3 loop reads CASAGGSANEKLFF. CDR3 DNA sequence: TGTGCCAGCGCCGGCGGGTCGGCTAATGAAAAACTGTTTTTT.

The chain carries TRBV18 and TRBJ1-1; weak D call: TRBD1 (5 bases). Germline V lookup: CDR1 KGHSH, CDR2 LQKENI. The CDR3 spans 14 residues. V lost 4 bases and J 1 base, leaving 10 bases between the germline ends. This chain's CDR3 is CASSLTDKNTEAFF. CDR3 sequence (DNA): TGTGCCAGCTCACTTACGGACAAGAACACTGAAGCTTTCTTT.

This clonotype was seen a few times. The V call is TRBV2, the J call TRBJ1-2; D is uncertain. V lost 0 bases and J 7 bases, leaving 9 bases between the germline ends. The CDR3 is 13 residues long. Per germline, CDR1 SNHLY and CDR2 FYNNEI. The CDR3 here is CASSEASRPGYTF. In DNA form, the CDR3 reads TGTGCCAGCAGTGAAGCCTCCAGGCCTGGCTACACCTTC.

The chain recombines TRBV12-3 or TRBV12-4 with TRBJ1-5, with 8 bases fitting TRBD1. After removal of 5 bases from V and 2 bases from J, the junction contained 8 bases not matched to a gene. The CDR3 spans 16 residues. This CDR3 reads CASSHEQGGGNQPQHF. The CDR3 DNA follows: TGTGCCAGCAGTCATGAACAGGGGGGCGGCAATCAGCCCCAGCATTTT.

In DNA, the CDR3 is TGTGCCAGCAGACCGTCCGGGACAGCGTGGGAGTCCGGGGAGCTGTTTTTT. Translated: CASRPSGTAWESGELFF. The chain couples TRBV28 to TRBJ2-2; TRBD1 matches at 7 bases. V shed 6 bases, J shed 6 bases, and the junction held 16 bases outside the gene matches. The CDR3 sequence is 17 residues long. Germline loops: CDR1 MDHEN, CDR2 SYDVKM. Looking up the rest from reference TRBV28 and TRBJ2-2 gives the full variable domain: DVKVTQSSRYLVKRTGEKVFLECVQDMDHENMFWYRQDPGLGLRLIYFSYDVKMKEKGDIPEGYSVSREKKERFSLILESASTNQTSMYLCASRPSGTAWESGELFFGEGSRLTVL.

The rearrangement uses TRBV9 and TRBJ2-7, with D perhaps TRBD1 or TRBD2 (5 bases each). Between the trimmed V and J ends, which lost 3 bases and 0 bases, there was a span of 16 bases. This CDR3 has 16 residues. Germline lookup yields CDR1 SGDLS and CDR2 YYNGEE. The CDR3: CASSARDGKVSYEQYF. The CDR3 nucleotides are TGTGCCAGCAGCGCCCGGGACGGGAAAGTCTCCTACGAGCAGTACTTC.

Only one count was recorded for this clonotype. V is TRBV12-3 or TRBV12-4 and J is TRBJ1-4; D might be TRBD1 (5 bases). The length of the CDR3 is 13 residues. The V and J ends lost 9 bases and 6 bases respectively, with 14 bases between them. CDR3 sequence reads: CASKGTVDEKLFF. In DNA, the CDR3 is TGTGCCAGTAAAGGGACCGTCGATGAAAAACTGTTTTTT.

This clonotype was seen a handful of times. The chain combines TRBV28 with TRBJ1-5; D unresolved. This CDR3 is built from 10 residues. The ends were cut back, 7 bases at V and 9 bases at J, with 7 bases in the middle. The germline CDR1 and CDR2 sequences are MDHEN and SYDVKM. The chain's CDR3 is CASTYSPQHF. The CDR3 region has the DNA TGTGCCAGCACCTATTCGCCCCAGCATTTT.

This clonotype has just a few counts. The V gene is TRBV20-1, the J gene TRBJ1-6; D is ambiguous. The V gene's germline CDR1 is DFQATT and CDR2 SNEGSKA (reference sequence). Trimming pared 6 bases from V and 0 bases from J, leaving 12 bases between. This CDR3 contains 15 residues. CDR3 protein: CSAKGRSSYNSPLHF. CDR3 in DNA: TGCAGTGCGAAAGGCCGGAGCTCCTATAATTCACCCCTCCACTTT.

This clonotype was counted a few times. The V call is TRBV7-9, the J call TRBJ2-7, with 8 nucleotides matching TRBD2. The CDR3 runs 16 residues. With V trimmed by 4 bases and J by 2 bases, 10 bases remained unmatched. CDR1 is SEHNR, CDR2 FQNEAQ, per germline (reference sequence). CDR3: CASSSGSGGPPYEQYF. DNA for the CDR3: TGTGCCAGCAGCTCCGGCAGCGGGGGCCCTCCCTACGAGCAGTACTTC.